The clone carrying this T cell receptor beta chain was counted once. RNA extraction was followed by reverse transcription into cDNA, which acted as the sequencing template. Using immunoSEQ multiplex PCR, the repertoire was profiled, and TCRdb retains in-frame clones only, with some absent. The sample consists of 200,000 to 250,000 clones, about 57% of them appearing once. The sample is drawn from a study of CD8+ T cells in alopecia areata. The trim removed 7 bases at V and 5 bases at J, leaving 7 bases unmatched. Germline V gene sequence: CDR1 SQVTM, CDR2 ANQGSEA. The CDR3 sequence is 13 residues long. Noted treatment: oral pan-JAK inhibitor, 5-10 mg twice daily.

The V call is TRBV29-1, the J call TRBJ1-4, with 7 bases matching TRBD1. The sequencing used CD4+ T cells sorted from blood, collected at week 4, from a patient treated with tofacitinib. The TCR sequence derives from a human donor with alopecia areata. CDR3 sequence (DNA): TGCAGCGCAACAGGGGAACCGAATGAAAAACTGTTTTTT. Its protein product is CSATGEPNEKLFF.